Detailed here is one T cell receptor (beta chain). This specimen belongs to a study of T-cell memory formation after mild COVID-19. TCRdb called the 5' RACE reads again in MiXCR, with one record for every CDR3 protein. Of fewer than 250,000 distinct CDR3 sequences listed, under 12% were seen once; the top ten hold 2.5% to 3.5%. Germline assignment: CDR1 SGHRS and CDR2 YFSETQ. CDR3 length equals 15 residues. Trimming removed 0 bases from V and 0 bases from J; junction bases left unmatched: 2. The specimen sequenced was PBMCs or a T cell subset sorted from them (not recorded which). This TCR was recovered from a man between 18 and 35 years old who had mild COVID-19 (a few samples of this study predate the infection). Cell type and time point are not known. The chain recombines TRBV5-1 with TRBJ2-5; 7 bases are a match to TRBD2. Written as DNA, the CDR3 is TGCGCCAGCAGCTTGGTGGGGGGGGACCAAGAGACCCAGTACTTC. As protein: CASSLVGGDQETQYF.